Listed below are T cell receptor beta chains from one sample, sequenced in a study of CD8 T cells in Susac syndrome. Each CDR3 protein is one row after TCRdb ran MiXCR on the immunoSEQ multiplex PCR reads. The sample contains approximately 74,000 distinct CDR3 sequences, more than 85% of which appear only once. Sample: CD4+ T cells from PBMCs. Receptors originate from a human donor with Susac syndrome. CDR3s include the opening cysteine and the closing phenylalanine or tryptophan. The order of the fields is V gene, CDR3 protein.

v_gene: TRBV12-3/TRBV12-4
CDR3aa: CASSLRYTEAFF

v_gene: TRBV2
CDR3aa: CASSKTGTSYEQYF

v_gene: TRBV7-2
CDR3aa: CASSTNSVGQGRYGYTF

v_gene: TRBV4-1
CDR3aa: CASSQPSGGKSWETQYF

v_gene: TRBV7-6
CDR3aa: CASSSQRDRVTDTQYF

v_gene: TRBV18
CDR3aa: CASSRLETQYF

v_gene: TRBV7-3
CDR3aa: CASSLNTGLAGAFSYNEQFF

v_gene: TRBV3-1
CDR3aa: CASSPTPVGVSGANVLTF

v_gene: TRBV27
CDR3aa: CASSTPGDEQYF

v_gene: TRBV3-1
CDR3aa: CASSQVLKYGYTF

v_gene: TRBV30
CDR3aa: CAWSLLSNEQFF

v_gene: TRBV7-2
CDR3aa: CASRNRTGGRNEQFF

v_gene: TRBV20-1
CDR3aa: CSAKGPSGVEQYF

v_gene: TRBV6-2/TRBV6-3
CDR3aa: CASSYGQGGQPQHF

v_gene: TRBV20-1
CDR3aa: CSASGDSRKTYEQYF

v_gene: TRBV29-1
CDR3aa: CSVVRTMNTEAFF

v_gene: TRBV7-3
CDR3aa: CASSFYYGDQYEQYF

v_gene: TRBV12-3/TRBV12-4
CDR3aa: CAGSLGRNEQYF

v_gene: TRBV3-1
CDR3aa: CASSQAEYEQFF

v_gene: TRBV5-1
CDR3aa: CASSLAGTGSREQYF

v_gene: TRBV28
CDR3aa: CASSFVAEGYTF

v_gene: TRBV12-3/TRBV12-4
CDR3aa: CASSLNLGSNEQFF

v_gene: TRBV28
CDR3aa: CATDREVGNQPQHF

v_gene: TRBV11-3
CDR3aa: CASSLGSDTQYF

v_gene: TRBV7-3
CDR3aa: CASSLTGREYGYTF

v_gene: TRBV7-2
CDR3aa: CASSFSQGVTDTQYF

v_gene: TRBV19
CDR3aa: CASSIVRAGNQPQHF

v_gene: TRBV6-1
CDR3aa: CASSEAGTVPGNTIYF

v_gene: TRBV28
CDR3aa: CASSRGTSGSYPAFF

v_gene: TRBV20-1
CDR3aa: CSASHGSNQPQHF

v_gene: TRBV10-3
CDR3aa: CAIRTGGLTEAFF

v_gene: TRBV3-1
CDR3aa: CASSQAGTSGLSSYNEQFF

v_gene: TRBV28
CDR3aa: CASQTSGETQYF

v_gene: TRBV15
CDR3aa: CATNPGQSSGANVLTF

v_gene: TRBV29-1
CDR3aa: CSVSPGQGNYGYTF

v_gene: TRBV6-5
CDR3aa: CASSTTGTMNGYTF

v_gene: TRBV3-1
CDR3aa: CASSRQGAKADTQYF